This passage covers 22 T cell receptor beta chains from one sample sequenced in a study of blood T cell repertoires in COVID-19. The repertoire was sequenced with immunoSEQ multiplex PCR; TCRdb's copy has only in-frame clones and lacks some. The sample yields over 250,000 clones, 65% to 90% seen once. The sequenced material came from peripheral blood. Receptor source: a woman in her 70s with COVID-19, enrolled during active disease.

The chain carries TRBV10-2 and TRBJ1-6; D not resolved. This CDR3 comprises 17 residues. The ends were cut back, 3 bases at V and 0 bases at J, with 12 bases in the middle. Germline V CDR1 and CDR2: WSHSY, SAAADI. The CDR3 protein is CASSDASGSSYNSPLHF. As DNA, the CDR3 is TGCGCCAGCAGTGATGCCTCCGGGAGCTCCTATAATTCACCCCTCCACTTT.

This chain joins TRBV29-1 and TRBJ1-2; 9 bases map to TRBD1. Germline loops: CDR1 SQVTM, CDR2 ANQGSEA. This CDR3 has 14 amino acids. V lost 4 bases, J lost 7 bases, and 10 bases stayed unmatched. The CDR3 reads CSVVGKQGALGYTF. CDR3 nucleotide sequence: TGCAGCGTTGTAGGGAAACAGGGGGCGCTTGGCTACACCTTC.

The CDR3 region has the DNA TGTGCCGCCCGGGCCCCGGGAGGGGATGAAAAACTGTTTTTT. This codes for CAARAPGGDEKLFF. The genes are TRBV10-3 and TRBJ1-4; a weak D match, TRBD1 (5 bases). The CDR3 consists of 14 residues. Germline-derived CDR1 and CDR2 are ENHRY and SYGVKD. V lost 11 bases and J lost 6, with 19 bases in between.

The chain has TRBV10-2 and TRBJ1-1; D is unresolved. Deletions cut 3 bases from V and 1 base from J, with 6 bases between. The CDR3 loop spans 13 amino acids. Per germline, CDR1 WSHSY and CDR2 SAAADI. The CDR3 spells CASSDPGNTEAFF. In DNA form, the CDR3 reads TGCGCCAGCAGTGACCCAGGGAACACTGAAGCTTTCTTT.

V and J are TRBV19 and TRBJ2-2, with 8 bases identical to TRBD1. J lost 1 base, V lost 3 bases, and 4 bases had no gene match. CDR3 length: 16 residues. Per the germline V gene, CDR1 is LNHDA and CDR2 is SQIVND (reference sequence). The CDR3 region is CASSIIQGGNTGELFF. CDR3 DNA sequence: TGTGCCAGTAGTATCATACAGGGGGGGAACACCGGGGAGCTGTTTTTT.

This clone was picked up one time. J is TRBJ2-7 and V is TRBV5-1; weak D call: TRBD2 (6 bases). V was trimmed by 0 bases and J by 2 bases, leaving 15 bases between them. Germline CDR1 is SGHRS and CDR2 is YFSETQ. The CDR3 consists of 16 residues. The CDR3 loop is CASSLAVTSFPYEQYF. As DNA, the CDR3 is TGCGCCAGCAGCTTGGCCGTGACTAGTTTCCCCTACGAGCAGTACTTC.

V and J are TRBV19 and TRBJ1-5; the match to TRBD1 covers 7 bases. This CDR3 has 15 residues. Trimming removed 6 bases from V and 4 bases from J; junction bases left unmatched: 9. CDR1 and CDR2 from the germline V gene are LNHDA and SQIVND (reference sequence). CDR3 region: CASSLNRGPNQPQHF. In DNA, the CDR3 is TGTGCCAGTAGCCTGAACAGGGGACCTAATCAGCCCCAGCATTTT.

J is TRBJ2-5 and V is TRBV3-1 (or the pseudogene TRBV3-2); perhaps TRBD2 as D (7 bases). The CDR3 is 16 amino acids. Trimming took off 0 bases at V and 5 bases at J, with 16 bases between the two ends. Looked up from germline, CDR1 is LGHDT and CDR2 is YNNKEL (reference sequence). Here the CDR3 DNA reads TGTGCCAGCAGCCAAGATTACGTGGGGGGGCAGGAGACCCAGTACTTC. Translating it yields CASSQDYVGGQETQYF.

This sequence joins TRBV14 and TRBJ2-1; 8 bases line up with TRBD1. Trimming removed 1 base from V and 4 bases from J; junction bases left unmatched: 3. The germline CDR1 and CDR2 sequences are SGHDN and FVKESK. There are 15 residues in the CDR3. The DNA of the CDR3 is TGTGCCAGCAGCCAAGTCCAGGGGGCATACAATGAGCAGTTCTTC. Translated: CASSQVQGAYNEQFF.

The genes are TRBV15 and TRBJ1-3, with D maybe TRBD1 (5 bases). V lost 2 bases to trimming and J lost 1 base, with 12 bases between them. This CDR3 comprises 16 residues. CDR1 is LNHNV and CDR2 is YYDKDF in the germline V gene (reference sequence). The CDR3 loop is CATSRSWGESGNTIYF. Here the CDR3 DNA reads TGTGCCACCAGCAGATCCTGGGGCGAATCTGGAAACACCATATATTTT.

The V and J genes are TRBV18 and TRBJ2-3; 8 positions agree with TRBD2. In germline, CDR1 is KGHSH, CDR2 LQKENI. There are 15 residues in the CDR3. Trimming at V came to 2 bases and at J to 3 bases, leaving 4 bases not matched to a gene. In DNA form, the CDR3 reads TGTGCCAGCTCACCATTAGCGGGGAGAACAGATACGCAGTATTTT. Its protein is CASSPLAGRTDTQYF.

Concerning this clone: In the same sample, other DNA sequences code for this CDR3. This sequence joins TRBV5-8 and TRBJ2-1; tentatively, D is TRBD1 (6 bases). This CDR3 comprises 15 residues. Between the trimmed V and J ends, which lost 1 base and 0 bases, there was a span of 8 bases. The V gene's germline CDR1 is SGHTS and CDR2 YDEGEE. CDR3 DNA sequence: TGTGCCAGCAGCTTGCGAGGGGGCTCCTACAATGAGCAGTTCTTC. Translated, it gives CASSLRGGSYNEQFF.

This rearrangement joins TRBV12-3 or TRBV12-4 to TRBJ1-5; D uncertain. CDR3 length equals 13 residues. The V gene lost 3 bases and the J gene lost 0 bases, with 3 bases spanning the gap. Written as DNA, the CDR3 is TGTGCCAGCAGTTTGTATAGCAATCAGCCCCAGCATTTT. Translation gives CASSLYSNQPQHF.

This clone was observed once. The chain links TRBV5-1 to TRBJ2-2; D might be TRBD2 (5 bases). V dropped 0 bases and J dropped 8 bases, with 11 bases sitting between them. CDR3 length: 14 amino acids. Germline loops: CDR1 SGHRS, CDR2 YFSETQ. CDR3 nucleotides: TGCGCCAGCAGCTTGGACGTTTTAGCGGGGGAGCTGTTTTTT. Amino acid sequence: CASSLDVLAGELFF.

This CDR3 reads CASSHSPPQEAFF. The CDR3 DNA reads as TGTGCCAGCAGTCATTCCCCACCCCAGGAAGCTTTCTTT. J is TRBJ1-1 and V is TRBV27, with D uncertain. V dropped 5 bases and J dropped 8 bases, with 15 bases sitting between them. The CDR3 runs to 13 residues. CDR1 and CDR2 (germline): MNHEY, SMNVEV (reference sequence).

This clone was observed a handful of times. This rearrangement joins TRBV18 to TRBJ2-1, with D hard to call. V was shortened by 4 bases and J by 10 bases, with 8 bases between the two germline ends. This CDR3 is built from 11 residues. Per the germline V gene, CDR1 is KGHSH and CDR2 is LQKENI. CDR3 loop: CASSLKLEQFF. For the CDR3, the DNA is TGTGCCAGCTCACTCAAACTCGAGCAGTTCTTC.

This chain uses TRBV29-1 with TRBJ1-1; the D is unclear. This CDR3 comprises 9 residues. V dropped 3 bases and J dropped 10 bases, with 6 bases sitting between them. Germline V gene data show CDR1 as SQVTM and CDR2 as ANQGSEA. Here the CDR3 DNA reads TGCAGCGTTGACAGTGGAGCTTTCTTT. Protein sequence: CSVDSGAFF.

This clone was seen once. The chain combines TRBV6-4 with TRBJ2-7; 11 bases are a match to TRBD2. Germline V gene lookup returns CDR1 MRHNA and CDR2 SNTAGT. Trimming at V came to 0 bases and at J to 6 bases, leaving 4 bases not matched to a gene. The CDR3 sequence is 15 residues long. CDR3 residues: CASSDSLAGGVEQYF. The CDR3 region has the DNA TGTGCCAGCAGTGACTCCCTAGCGGGGGGCGTCGAGCAGTACTTC.

The table lists this clone with a count of one. The chain uses TRBV10-1 and TRBJ2-2, with 7 bases aligning to TRBD2. CDR1 and CDR2 (germline): WNHNN, SYGVQD (reference sequence). J was trimmed by 0 bases and V by 5 bases; bases with no gene match: 0. This CDR3 contains 14 residues. CDR3: CASSTSANTGELFF. CDR3 DNA: TGCGCCAGCAGTACTAGCGCGAACACCGGGGAGCTGTTTTTT.

In its sample, this clone was seen once. This chain joins TRBV11-2 and TRBJ1-2; D perhaps matches TRBD1 (5 bases). Per the germline V gene, CDR1 is SGHAT and CDR2 is FQNNGV. V shed 4 bases and J shed 3 bases, with 9 bases lying between them. There are 13 residues in the CDR3. The CDR3 bases are TGTGCCAGCAGCTCCTCCAGGGACTATGGCTACACCTTC. Its protein is CASSSSRDYGYTF.

V and J are TRBV4-2 and TRBJ2-1; D gene ambiguous. Trimming left V 1 base short and J 6 bases short, with 13 bases between. Germline loops: CDR1 LGHNA, CDR2 YNFKEQ. There are 15 residues in the CDR3. The CDR3 sequence is CASSQAFNRANEQFF. CDR3 nucleotides: TGTGCCAGCAGCCAAGCATTTAATCGCGCCAATGAGCAGTTCTTC.

The rearrangement uses TRBV18 and TRBJ1-1; tentatively, D is TRBD1 (6 bases). Trimming shortened V by 6 bases and J by 1 base, and 12 bases separated the two germline ends. This CDR3 has 14 residues. CDR1 is KGHSH and CDR2 is LQKENI in the germline V gene. The CDR3 loop reads CASSTGGPNTEAFF. The CDR3 DNA reads as TGTGCCAGCTCTACCGGGGGGCCGAACACTGAAGCTTTCTTT.